Presented here are 7 T cell receptor beta chains from one specimen sequenced in a study of vaccination and CD4 T cells after COVID-19. At the Johns Hopkins FTIC core, DNA taken from cultured CD4+ T cells was sequenced by way of the Oncomine TCR Beta short-read assay. TCRdb re-called the PCR reads with MiXCR, one entry per CDR3 protein. The sample includes around 13,000 distinct CDR3 sequences, approximately 57% of them seen just once. Their specific antigens are unknown. Treatment given: approximately nine-day PBMC culture with coronavirus spike peptide pools or control peptides (ViraFEST assay). Sample: CD4+ T cells from blood, cultured in vitro. The source of these receptors is a human donor who had recovered from COVID-19.

CDR3 DNA sequence: TGTGCCATCAGTGTCCTACCGGGAGACACAGATACGCAGTATTTT. As protein: CAISVLPGDTDTQYF. This chain links TRBV10-3 with TRBJ2-3, with a tentative D call TRBD2 (6 bases). The CDR3 runs to 15 residues. The germline V gene has CDR1 ENHRY and CDR2 SYGVKD. The V end was cut by 4 bases, the J end by 2 bases, with 13 bases between.

This chain joins TRBV7-9 and TRBJ2-1; the match to TRBD2 covers 12 bases. CDR1 and CDR2 from the germline V gene are SEHNR and FQNEAQ (reference sequence). This CDR3 spans 19 amino acids. After removal of 4 bases from V and 3 bases from J, the junction contained 13 bases not matched to a gene. The CDR3 bases are TGTGCCAGCAGCTCCCCAGCTAGCGGGAGGGCCGGGAACTACAATGAGCAGTTCTTC. Amino acid sequence: CASSSPASGRAGNYNEQFF.

Only a few counts were recorded for this clonotype. The V gene is TRBV2, the J gene TRBJ2-3, with no clear D. The CDR3 is 16 residues long. Trimming took off 4 bases at V and 5 bases at J, with 19 bases between the two ends. Germline-derived CDR1 and CDR2 are SNHLY and FYNNEI. This CDR3 is CASSARLALSGDTQYF. CDR3 bases: TGTGCCAGCAGTGCCCGTCTCGCCTTATCAGGAGATACGCAGTATTTT.

This clonotype has just a few counts. V usage is TRBV7-9 and J usage is TRBJ2-3, with D tentatively TRBD2 (5 bases). This CDR3 spans 13 amino acids. Germline-derived CDR1 and CDR2 are SEHNR and FQNEAQ (reference sequence). V was pared by 2 bases and J by 5 bases, with 8 bases between. CDR3 amino acids: CASSLMAGDTQYF. CDR3 nucleotides: TGTGCCAGCAGCTTAATGGCGGGAGATACGCAGTATTTT.

The rearrangement links TRBV7-2 to TRBJ2-1; tentative D call: TRBD1 (5 bases). V shed 7 bases and J shed 3 bases, with 16 bases lying between them. CDR1 is SGHTA and CDR2 is FQGNSA in the germline V gene. The CDR3 covers 15 residues. The CDR3 DNA is TGTGCCAGCAAAGAAGGGGCGAGGTTCTACAATGAGCAGTTCTTC. It codes for CASKEGARFYNEQFF.

The rearrangement links TRBV7-3 to TRBJ2-3; TRBD2 might be the D (5 bases). This CDR3 has 13 amino acids. Trimming took 2 bases from V and 4 from J, leaving 7 bases between them. In germline, CDR1 is SGHTA, CDR2 FQGTGA. The CDR3 is CASSLLSADTQYF. The DNA for the CDR3 is TGTGCCAGCAGCTTACTTAGCGCAGATACGCAGTATTTT.

This clonotype was detected a few times. The V and J genes are TRBV6-1 and TRBJ2-3; the match to TRBD1 covers 11 bases. With 5 bases clipped from V and 4 bases from J, the junction kept 8 bases outside the gene matches. Germline values: CDR1 MNHNS, CDR2 SASEGT. The CDR3 runs to 16 residues. CDR3 sequence reads: CASSPLPGQGADTQYF. DNA of the CDR3: TGTGCCAGCAGTCCCCTCCCGGGACAGGGGGCAGATACGCAGTATTTT.